This TCR beta chain was sequenced in a study of blood T cell repertoires in COVID-19 (dated by TCRdb to about 2020). About the investigation overall: Samples covering the acute and convalescent phases of COVID-19 were provided by collaborators in the United States, Italy and Spain. The material from the prospective study consisted of cDNA or gDNA derived from T cells, B-cell-depleted T cells, or PBMCs. HLA class I and class II types, where available, came from metadata supplied by the sample provider rather than from assay-based typing. The samples were drawn from the first 160 participants of the ongoing ImmuneRACE study and from some 1,300 subjects provided by 6 global collaborators. The dataset comprised deeply sampled blood TCRbeta repertoires from subjects exposed to, actively infected with, or recovered from COVID-19. Sample metadata almost always included a de-identified subject ID, COVID-19 status, age in years and sex. The repertoires were made available in a free public database intended to serve as a resource for research on the immune response to SARS-CoV-2. Results and caveats for the whole study, not just this receptor: The amount of clinical and demographic metadata varied by source and participant and was provided uncurated.

According to the germline V gene, CDR1 reads SGHTA and CDR2 reads FQGTGA. Including the terminal cysteine and phenylalanine, the CDR3 comprises 15 residues. The CDR3 DNA has 45 bases and is translated from base 1. V loses 0 bases at its end and J loses 6 bases; junction bases beyond the gene matches: 5. A second Seattle source provided samples from volunteer blood donors who had recovered from COVID-19. Collaborating institutions collected whole blood in K2EDTA tubes following their own protocols. For TCRbeta analysis, collaborators shipped samples as frozen whole blood, isolated PBMCs, or DNA extracted from either of those sample types. As to this clone: Its recognized antigen is unknown. Base qualities are missing; no much larger clone stands one base away.

TCRbeta CDR3 regions were amplified from genomic DNA using the immunoSEQ Assay, a bias-controlled multiplex PCR. The authors processed their data as follows. The number of nucleated cells in each sample was estimated by amplification of reference gene primers within the assay. Sequence reads were collapsed and filtered to measure the absolute abundance of every unique TCRbeta CDR3 rearrangement. For each sample, productive Simpson clonality was calculated as the square root of Simpson's diversity index over productive rearrangements. Entries here come from immuneACCESS through TCRdb and include only in-frame sequences with V and J called. Some clones fail to appear in such tables; in the studies checked, an unresolved V gene covers under half of the shortfall, and the cause of the remainder is unknown. V, J and clone size are taken as reported in that table, and D and trimming were inferred from the DNA itself. The sample table contains fewer than 300,000 clones; only one count was recorded for about 87% of them. The ten largest clones represent 3.5% to 4.5% of the sample.

The sample consisted of peripheral blood. This chain is built from TRBV7-3 and TRBJ2-1, and 7 bases in between align with TRBD2. The source of this sequence is a man aged 55 to 70 who had recovered from COVID-19. Here the CDR3 is given as CASSLTRTRTNEQFF. Here is the DNA: TGTGCCAGCAGCTTAACCCGGACTAGAACCAATGAGCAGTTCTTC.